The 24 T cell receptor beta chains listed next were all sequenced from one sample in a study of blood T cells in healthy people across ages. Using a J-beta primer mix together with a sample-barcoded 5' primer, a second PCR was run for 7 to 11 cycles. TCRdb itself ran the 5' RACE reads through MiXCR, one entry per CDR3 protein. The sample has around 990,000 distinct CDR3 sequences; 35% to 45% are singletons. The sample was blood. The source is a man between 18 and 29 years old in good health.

The chain's CDR3 is CASSQSMSRDRYGYTF. The CDR3 coding sequence is TGTGCCAGCAGCCAGTCAATGAGTAGGGACCGATATGGCTACACCTTC. This chain links TRBV9 with TRBJ1-2, with TRBD1 as a possible D gene (5 bases). Germline CDR1 reads SGDLS; CDR2 reads YYNGEE. The V and J ends lost 4 bases and 5 bases respectively, with 21 bases between them. The CDR3 is made up of 16 amino acids.

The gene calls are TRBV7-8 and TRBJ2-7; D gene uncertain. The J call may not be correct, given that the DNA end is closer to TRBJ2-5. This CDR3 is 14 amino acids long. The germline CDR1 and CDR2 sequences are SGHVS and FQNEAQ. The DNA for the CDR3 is TGTGCCAGCAGCTTAACCGTGGGTCGGGAGACCCAGTACTTC. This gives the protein CASSLTVGRETQYF.

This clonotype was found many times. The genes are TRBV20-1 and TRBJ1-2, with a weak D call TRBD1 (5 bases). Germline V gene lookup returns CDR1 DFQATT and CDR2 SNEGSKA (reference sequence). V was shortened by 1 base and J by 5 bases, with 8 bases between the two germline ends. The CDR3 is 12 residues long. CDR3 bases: TGCAGTGCTAGAGTAGGGGATTATGGCTACACCTTC. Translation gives CSARVGDYGYTF.

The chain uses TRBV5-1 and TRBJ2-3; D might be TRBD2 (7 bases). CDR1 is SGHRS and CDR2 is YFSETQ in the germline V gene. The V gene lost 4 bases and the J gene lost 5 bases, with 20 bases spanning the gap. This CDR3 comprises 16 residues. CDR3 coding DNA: TGCGCCAGCAGCACCGGGCTGGCGGGGGCGGGAGATACGCAGTATTTT. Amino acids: CASSTGLAGAGDTQYF.

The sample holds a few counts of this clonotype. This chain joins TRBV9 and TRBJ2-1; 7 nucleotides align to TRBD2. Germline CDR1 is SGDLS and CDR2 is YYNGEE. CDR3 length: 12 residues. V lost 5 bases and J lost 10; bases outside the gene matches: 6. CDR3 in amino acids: CASSPPSGEQFF. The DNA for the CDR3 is TGTGCCAGCAGTCCTCCTAGCGGCGAGCAGTTCTTC.

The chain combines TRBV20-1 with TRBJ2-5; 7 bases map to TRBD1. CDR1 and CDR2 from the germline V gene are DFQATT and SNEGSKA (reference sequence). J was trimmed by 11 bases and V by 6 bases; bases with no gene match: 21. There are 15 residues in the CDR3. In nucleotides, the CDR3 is TGCAGTGCGCCGAGGAAAACAGGGGTCTACAATGAGCAGTACTTC. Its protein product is CSAPRKTGVYNEQYF.

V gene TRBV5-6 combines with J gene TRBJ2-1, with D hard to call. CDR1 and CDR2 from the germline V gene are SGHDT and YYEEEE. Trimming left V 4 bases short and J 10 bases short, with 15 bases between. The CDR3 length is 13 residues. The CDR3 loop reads CASSQLRAYEQFF. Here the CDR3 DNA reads TGTGCCAGCAGCCAGCTCCGGGCATACGAGCAGTTCTTC.

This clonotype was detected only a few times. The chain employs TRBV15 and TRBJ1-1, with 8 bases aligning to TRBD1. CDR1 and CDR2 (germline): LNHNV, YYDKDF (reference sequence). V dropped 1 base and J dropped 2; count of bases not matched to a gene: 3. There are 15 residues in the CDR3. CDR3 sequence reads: CATSRGRGLNTEAFF. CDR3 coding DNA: TGTGCCACCAGCAGAGGCAGGGGGCTTAACACTGAAGCTTTCTTT.

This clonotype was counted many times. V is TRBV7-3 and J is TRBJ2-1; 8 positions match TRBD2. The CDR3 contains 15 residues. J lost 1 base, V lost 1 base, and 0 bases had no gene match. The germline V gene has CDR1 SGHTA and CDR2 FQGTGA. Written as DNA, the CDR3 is TGTGCCAGCAGCTTAAGCGGGGGGTCCTACAATGAGCAGTTCTTC. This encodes CASSLSGGSYNEQFF.

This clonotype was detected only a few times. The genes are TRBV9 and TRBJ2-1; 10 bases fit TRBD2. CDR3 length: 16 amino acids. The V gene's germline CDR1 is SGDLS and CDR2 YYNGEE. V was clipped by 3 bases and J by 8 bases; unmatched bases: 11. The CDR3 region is CASSDDSQRGGDEQFF. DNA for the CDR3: TGTGCCAGCAGCGATGATAGTCAGCGGGGGGGAGATGAGCAGTTCTTC.

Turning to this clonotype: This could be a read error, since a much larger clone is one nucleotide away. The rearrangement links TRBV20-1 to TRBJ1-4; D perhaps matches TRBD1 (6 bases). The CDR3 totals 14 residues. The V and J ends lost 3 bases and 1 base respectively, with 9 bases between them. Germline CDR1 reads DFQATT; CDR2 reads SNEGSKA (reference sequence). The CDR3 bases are TGCAGTGCTAGTGCAGGGGAAACTAATGAAAAACTGTTTTTT. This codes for CSASAGETNEKLFF.

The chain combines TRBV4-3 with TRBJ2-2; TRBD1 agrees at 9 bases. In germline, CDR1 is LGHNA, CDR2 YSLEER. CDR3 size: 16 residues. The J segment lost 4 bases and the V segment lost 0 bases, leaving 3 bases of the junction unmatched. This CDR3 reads CASSQDTGGSTGELFF. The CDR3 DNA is TGCGCCAGCAGCCAAGACACAGGGGGCAGCACCGGGGAGCTGTTTTTT.

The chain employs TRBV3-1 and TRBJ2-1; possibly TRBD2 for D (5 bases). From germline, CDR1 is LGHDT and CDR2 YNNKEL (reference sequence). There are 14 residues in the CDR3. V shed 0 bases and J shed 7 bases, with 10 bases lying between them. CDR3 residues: CASSQDWRRNEQFF. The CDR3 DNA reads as TGTGCCAGCAGCCAAGATTGGAGGAGAAATGAGCAGTTCTTC.

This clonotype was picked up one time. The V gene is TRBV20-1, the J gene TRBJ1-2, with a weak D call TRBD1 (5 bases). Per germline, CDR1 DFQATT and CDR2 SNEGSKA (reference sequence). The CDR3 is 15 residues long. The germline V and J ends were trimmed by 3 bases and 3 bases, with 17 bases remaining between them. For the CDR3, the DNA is TGCAGTGCTAGGGGATCGAGGGGTAGGGACTATGGCTACACCTTC. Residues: CSARGSRGRDYGYTF.

The chain's CDR3 is CASSLLLAGTTDTQYF. The CDR3 DNA sequence: TGCGCCAGCAGCCTCCTACTAGCGGGGACGACAGATACGCAGTATTTT. V and J are TRBV5-1 and TRBJ2-3, with 10 bases lining up with TRBD2. Germline V gene sequence: CDR1 SGHRS, CDR2 YFSETQ. Trimming removed 4 bases from V and 3 bases from J; junction bases left unmatched: 8. This CDR3 comprises 16 residues.

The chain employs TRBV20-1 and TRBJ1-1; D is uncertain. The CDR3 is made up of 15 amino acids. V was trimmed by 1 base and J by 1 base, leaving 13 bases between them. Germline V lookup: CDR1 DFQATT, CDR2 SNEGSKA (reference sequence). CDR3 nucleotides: TGCAGTGCTAGAGGGGGTTTGGGGAGGAACACTGAAGCTTTCTTT. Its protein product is CSARGGLGRNTEAFF.

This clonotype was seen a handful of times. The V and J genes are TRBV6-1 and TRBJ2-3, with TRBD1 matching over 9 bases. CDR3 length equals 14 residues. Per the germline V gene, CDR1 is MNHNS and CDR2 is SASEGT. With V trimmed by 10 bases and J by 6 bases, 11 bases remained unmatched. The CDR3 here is CATKVGQGADTQYF. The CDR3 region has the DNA TGTGCCACCAAGGTGGGACAGGGAGCCGATACGCAGTATTTT.

The CDR3 loop reads CSGVDPRNTEAFF. CDR3 nucleotides: TGCAGTGGGGTGGACCCAAGGAACACTGAAGCTTTCTTT. This sequence joins TRBV20-1 and TRBJ1-1; D is unresolved. This CDR3 region has 13 residues. Between the trimmed V and J ends, which lost 7 bases and 1 base, there was a span of 13 bases. CDR1 is DFQATT and CDR2 is SNEGSKA in the germline V gene (reference sequence).

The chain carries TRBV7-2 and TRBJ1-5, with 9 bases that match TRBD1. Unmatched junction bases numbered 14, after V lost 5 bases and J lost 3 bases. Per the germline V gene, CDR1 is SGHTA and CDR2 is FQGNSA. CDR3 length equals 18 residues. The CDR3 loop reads CASSRTQTGGSFNQPQHF. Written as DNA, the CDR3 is TGTGCCAGCAGCCGTACCCAGACAGGGGGAAGTTTCAATCAGCCCCAGCATTTT. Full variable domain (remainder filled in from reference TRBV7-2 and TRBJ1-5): GAGVSQSPSNKVTEKGKDVELRCDPISGHTALYWYRQSLGQGLEFLIYFQGNSAPDKSGLPSDRFSAERTGGSVSTLTIQRTQQEDSAVYLCASSRTQTGGSFNQPQHFGDGTRLSIL.

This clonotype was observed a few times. This CDR3 is CASSYSTTGNTEAFF. The CDR3, as DNA: TGTGCCAGCAGTTACTCGACGACAGGGAACACTGAAGCTTTCTTT. The chain employs TRBV6-5 and TRBJ1-1; the D gene is possibly TRBD1 (6 bases). Trimming stripped 0 bases from V and 1 base from J, with 9 bases between. The germline V gene encodes CDR1 MNHEY and CDR2 SVGAGI. The length of the CDR3 is 15 residues.

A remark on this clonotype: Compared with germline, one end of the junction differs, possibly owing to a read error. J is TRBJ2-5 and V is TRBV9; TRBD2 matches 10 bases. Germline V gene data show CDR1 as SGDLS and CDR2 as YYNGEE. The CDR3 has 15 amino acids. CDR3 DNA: TGTGCCAGCGGCGTAGTTACTAGCGGGGACAATGAGCAGTACTTC. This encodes CASGVVTSGDNEQYF.

Here the CDR3 reads CASSHTRGSGYTF. The CDR3 nucleotides are TGCGCCAGCAGCCACACCCGCGGCAGCGGCTACACCTTC. The chain recombines TRBV4-1 with TRBJ1-2; no clear D. The V and J ends lost 3 bases and 8 bases respectively, with 13 bases between them. There are 13 residues in the CDR3. Germline V CDR1 and CDR2: MGHRA, YSYEKL.

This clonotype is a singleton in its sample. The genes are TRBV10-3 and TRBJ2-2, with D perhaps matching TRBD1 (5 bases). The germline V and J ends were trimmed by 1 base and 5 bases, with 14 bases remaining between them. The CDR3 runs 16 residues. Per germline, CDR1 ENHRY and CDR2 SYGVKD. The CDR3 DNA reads TGTGCCATCAGTGAGTTCCAATTCAGGGTTACCGGGGAGCTGTTTTTT. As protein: CAISEFQFRVTGELFF.

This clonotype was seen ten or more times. CDR3 coding DNA: TGTGCCAGCAGCATCGGGACTGTGGCGGAGACCCAGTACTTC. This sequence encodes CASSIGTVAETQYF. The V and J genes are TRBV9 and TRBJ2-5; TRBD2 is a possible D gene (6 bases). The CDR3 covers 14 residues. Trimming shortened V by 4 bases and J by 5 bases, and 15 bases separated the two germline ends. Germline-derived CDR1 and CDR2 are SGDLS and YYNGEE.